This TCR beta chain emerged from a study of shared clonotypes between healthy human individuals. Looked up from germline, CDR1 is SQVTM and CDR2 is ANQGSEA. J gave up 4 bases and V 4 bases, and 6 bases lay outside the gene matches. The CDR3 length is 13 residues. Clones were read by immunoSEQ multiplex PCR, and TCRdb kept only the in-frame ones, dropping some. The sample contains over 2 million clones, 80% to 95% of which appear only once. This sequence originates from a young man in good health. Some clones in this sample may be carry-over from other donors' samples. The sequenced material came from naive CD4+ T cells from PBMCs. The subset was: CD45RA+ positively selected. The gene calls are TRBV29-1 and TRBJ2-7; 8 bases map to TRBD1. The CDR3 region has the DNA TGCAGCGTTGGACAGGGGCTGGAGTACGAGCAGTACTTC. It translates to CSVGQGLEYEQYF.